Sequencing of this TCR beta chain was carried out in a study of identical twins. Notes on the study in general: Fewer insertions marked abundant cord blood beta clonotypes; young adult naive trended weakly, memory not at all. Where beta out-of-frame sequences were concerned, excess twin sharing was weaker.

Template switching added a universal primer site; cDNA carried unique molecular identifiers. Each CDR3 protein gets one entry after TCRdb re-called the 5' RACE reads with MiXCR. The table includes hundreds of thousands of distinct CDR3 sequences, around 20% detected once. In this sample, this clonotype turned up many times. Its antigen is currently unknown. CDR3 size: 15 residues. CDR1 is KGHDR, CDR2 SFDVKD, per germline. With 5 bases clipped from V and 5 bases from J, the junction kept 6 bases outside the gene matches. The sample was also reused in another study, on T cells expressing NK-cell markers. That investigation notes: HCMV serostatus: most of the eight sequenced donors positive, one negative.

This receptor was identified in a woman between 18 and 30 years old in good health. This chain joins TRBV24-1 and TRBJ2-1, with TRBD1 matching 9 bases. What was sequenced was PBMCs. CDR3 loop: CATSAGQGRHNEQFF. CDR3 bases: TGTGCCACCAGTGCGGGACAGGGACGGCACAATGAGCAGTTCTTC.